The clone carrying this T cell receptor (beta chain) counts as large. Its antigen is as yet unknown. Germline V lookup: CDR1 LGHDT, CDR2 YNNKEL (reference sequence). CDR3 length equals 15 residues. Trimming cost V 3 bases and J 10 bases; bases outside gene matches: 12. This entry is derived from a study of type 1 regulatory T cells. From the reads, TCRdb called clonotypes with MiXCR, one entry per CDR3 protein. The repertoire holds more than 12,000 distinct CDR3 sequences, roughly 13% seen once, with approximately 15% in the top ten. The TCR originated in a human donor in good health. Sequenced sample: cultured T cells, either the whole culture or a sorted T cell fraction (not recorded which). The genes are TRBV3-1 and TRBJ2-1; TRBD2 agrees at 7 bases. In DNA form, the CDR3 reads TGTGCCAGCAGCCAGGTCCCTGGGGGGGTCGGCGAGCAGTTCTTC. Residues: CASSQVPGGVGEQFF.